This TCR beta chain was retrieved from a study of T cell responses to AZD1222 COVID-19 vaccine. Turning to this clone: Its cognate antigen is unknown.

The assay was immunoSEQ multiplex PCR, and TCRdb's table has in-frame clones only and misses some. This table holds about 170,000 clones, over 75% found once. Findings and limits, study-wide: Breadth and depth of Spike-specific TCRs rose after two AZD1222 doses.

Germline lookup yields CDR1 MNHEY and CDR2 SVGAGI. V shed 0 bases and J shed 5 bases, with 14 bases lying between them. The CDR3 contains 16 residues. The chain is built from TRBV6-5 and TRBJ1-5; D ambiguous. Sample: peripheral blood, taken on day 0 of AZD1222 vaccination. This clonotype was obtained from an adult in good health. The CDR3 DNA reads TGTGCCAGCAGTTACTCTGAATCCGGGAAACATCAGCCCCAGCATTTT. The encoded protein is CASSYSESGKHQPQHF.